Listed below are T cell receptor beta chains from one sample, sequenced in a study of blood T cell repertoires in COVID-19. Repertoires were generated with immunoSEQ multiplex PCR, while TCRdb's copy carries only in-frame clones and drops some. The table includes 200,000 to 250,000 clones, over 80% detected once. Specimen: peripheral blood. These receptors were taken from a man aged 25-45 years with COVID-19, enrolled during active disease. CDR3s include the opening cysteine and the closing phenylalanine or tryptophan. The order of the fields is D gene, V gene, CDR3 protein. A D gene is named only where the DNA matches it firmly.

>TRBD1|TRBV11-1
CASSPGTGGHSPLHF
>NA|TRBV18
CASSGDISSYNEQFF
>TRBD1|TRBV18
CASSLTGQGRTGELFF
>TRBD1|TRBV5-1
CASSLSTGGADEKLFF
>NA|TRBV5-1
CASSPYPPDSHGYTF
>TRBD1|TRBV30
CAFSGQPSGNTIYF
>NA|TRBV7-8
CASSLATPVRFYLYEQYF
>NA|TRBV24-1
CATSEGGPNQPQHF
>NA|TRBV18
CASSLTGPGANVLTF
>TRBD1|TRBV28
CASRRQGADGYTF
>TRBD2|TRBV7-8
CASSIISGSSYNEQFF
>TRBD1|TRBV6-5
CASSPTGAGNQPQHF
>NA|TRBV6-4
CASRASGNTEAFF
>NA|TRBV4-3
CASSLNSPDKESTEAFF
>NA|TRBV6-5
CASSLTANTDTQYF
>TRBD1|TRBV4-3
CASSPRDSSSGANVLTF
>NA|TRBV19
CASSGSRDIYSNQPQHF
>NA|TRBV5-4
CASSSAGLNTEAFF
>TRBD1|TRBV19
CASSTYTWTGEYEQYF
>NA|TRBV6-5
CASSYSGTLSYEQYF
>TRBD1|TRBV5-1
CASSLFDRENTEAFF
>NA|TRBV27
CASSLDRNYNEQFF
>NA|TRBV2
CASSSTTDTQYF
>TRBD2|TRBV7-8
CASSLDGLAADTQYF
>NA|TRBV24-1
CATSRQVNTGELFF
>NA|TRBV21-1
CASAPVLVGGRETQYF
>TRBD1|TRBV5-6
CASSRTDRVKVGYTF
>NA|TRBV18
CASSPPGGGPQHF
>NA|TRBV5-4
CASSPTARETQYF
>NA|TRBV6-4
CASTWGRDPTNEKLFF
>TRBD2|TRBV3-1/TRBV3-2
CASRVGIAGGAGELFF
>NA|TRBV4-2
CASSQDWDRTRTTDTQYF
>NA|TRBV4-3
CASSQEQGSNYEQYF
>TRBD2|TRBV11-2
CASSFSGVPRTGELFF
>TRBD1|TRBV12-5
CASGRGQGNTEAFF
>NA|TRBV4-3
CASSQDSGPYGYTF
>NA|TRBV6-5
CASSYRAGGGYEQYF
>TRBD2|TRBV19
CASSGLAGGQDTQYF
>TRBD2|TRBV18
CASSLTLLAGTNTGELFF
>TRBD1|TRBV5-1
CASKGQPNSYNEQFF
>NA|TRBV11-2
CASSLTANYGYTF
>NA|TRBV4-3
CASSQARYSYEQYF
>TRBD1|TRBV6-1
CASSEAPTGGYEQYF
>NA|TRBV24-1
CATSDGAGAPHNEQFF
>TRBD2|TRBV3-1/TRBV3-2
CASSQFSGTSGKTSYNEQFF
>TRBD1|TRBV2
CASILDRGHSYEQYF
>NA|TRBV10-3
CAIRREAGGRQYF
>NA|TRBV4-1
CASSLLPPDTQYF
>NA|TRBV12-3/TRBV12-4
CASSPFSYEQYF
>NA|TRBV6-1
CASSEVALYGYTF
>NA|TRBV15
CATSRSDSYNEQFF
>NA|TRBV7-2
CASSLGQNTGELFF
>TRBD2|TRBV29-1
CSVEAGWTSGGAYEQYF